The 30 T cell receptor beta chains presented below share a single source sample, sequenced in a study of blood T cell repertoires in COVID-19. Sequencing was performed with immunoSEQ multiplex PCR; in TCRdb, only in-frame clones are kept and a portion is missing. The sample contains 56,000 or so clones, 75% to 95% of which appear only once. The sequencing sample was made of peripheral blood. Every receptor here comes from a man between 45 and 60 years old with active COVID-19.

The CDR3 bases are TGTGCCAGCAGATCCGACACCAACTATGGCTACACCTTC. Its translation: CASRSDTNYGYTF. The gene calls are TRBV5-6 and TRBJ1-2; no clear D. Looked up from germline, CDR1 is SGHDT and CDR2 is YYEEEE. The CDR3 is made up of 13 amino acids. Trimming cost V 5 bases and J 2 bases, with 10 bases left between them. The full variable domain, rest sourced from reference TRBV5-6 and TRBJ1-2, is DAGVTQSPTHLIKTRGQQVTLRCSPKSGHDTVSWYQQALGQGPQFIFQYYEEEERQRGNFPDRFSGHQFPNYSSELNVNALLLGDSALYLCASRSDTNYGYTFGSGTRLTVV.

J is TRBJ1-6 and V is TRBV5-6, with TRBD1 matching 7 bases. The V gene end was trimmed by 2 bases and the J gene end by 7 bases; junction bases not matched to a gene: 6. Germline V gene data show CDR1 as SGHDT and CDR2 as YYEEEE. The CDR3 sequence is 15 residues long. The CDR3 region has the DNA TGTGCCAGCAGCTTCAACAGGGGTTACAATTCACCCCTCCACTTT. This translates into CASSFNRGYNSPLHF.

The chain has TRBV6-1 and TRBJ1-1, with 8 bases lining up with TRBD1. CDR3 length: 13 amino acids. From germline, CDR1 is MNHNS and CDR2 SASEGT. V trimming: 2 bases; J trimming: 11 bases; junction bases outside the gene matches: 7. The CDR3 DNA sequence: TGTGCCAGCAGTGAACAGTTGGACAGGGTCGCTTTCTTT. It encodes CASSEQLDRVAFF.

The CDR3 bases are TGCGCCAGCAGCTTGGCGGGATCGGGACAGTACTACGAGCAGTACTTC. This codes for CASSLAGSGQYYEQYF. The chain uses TRBV5-1 and TRBJ2-7; 7 bases map to TRBD1. The V gene end was trimmed by 0 bases and the J gene end by 3 bases; junction bases not matched to a gene: 9. The length of the CDR3 is 16 residues. CDR1 and CDR2 from the germline V gene are SGHRS and YFSETQ. Variable domain in full (rest from reference TRBV5-1 and TRBJ2-7): KAGVTQTPRYLIKTRGQQVTLSCSPISGHRSVSWYQQTPGQGLQFLFEYFSETQRNKGNFPGRFSGRQFSNSRSEMNVSTLELGDSALYLCASSLAGSGQYYEQYFGPGTRLTVT.

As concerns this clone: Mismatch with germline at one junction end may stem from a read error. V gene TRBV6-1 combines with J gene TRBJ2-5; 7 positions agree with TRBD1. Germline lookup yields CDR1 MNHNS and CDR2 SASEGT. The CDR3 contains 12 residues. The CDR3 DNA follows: TGTGCCAGCAGTGAAGTGCACCGGGACAGCCACTTC. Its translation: CASSEVHRDSHF.

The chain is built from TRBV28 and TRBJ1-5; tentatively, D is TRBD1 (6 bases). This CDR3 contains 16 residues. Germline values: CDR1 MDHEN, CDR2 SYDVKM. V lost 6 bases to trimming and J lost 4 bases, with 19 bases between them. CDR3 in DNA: TGTGCCAGCAGCTACCGGGGGGGGGCTTCTAATCAGCCCCAGCATTTT. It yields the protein CASSYRGGASNQPQHF.

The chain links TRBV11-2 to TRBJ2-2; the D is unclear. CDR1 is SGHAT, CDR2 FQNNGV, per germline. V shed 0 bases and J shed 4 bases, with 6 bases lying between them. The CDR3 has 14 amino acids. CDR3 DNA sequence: TGTGCCAGCAGCTTAGATCCGGGCACCGGGGAGCTGTTTTTT. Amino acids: CASSLDPGTGELFF.

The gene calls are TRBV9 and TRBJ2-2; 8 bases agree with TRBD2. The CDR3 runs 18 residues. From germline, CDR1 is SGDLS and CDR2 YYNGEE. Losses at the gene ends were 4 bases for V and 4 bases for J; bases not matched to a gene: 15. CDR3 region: CASSFNPGGDSITGELFF. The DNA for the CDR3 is TGTGCCAGCAGCTTTAACCCGGGGGGGGACTCGATCACCGGGGAGCTGTTTTTT.

CDR3 amino acids: CASSLRGSNQPQHF. CDR3 in DNA: TGCGCCAGCAGCCTCAGAGGCAGCAATCAGCCCCAGCATTTT. The chain carries TRBV4-1 and TRBJ1-5, with no clear D. From germline, CDR1 is MGHRA and CDR2 YSYEKL. The V end was cut by 4 bases, the J end by 1 base, with 8 bases between. The length of the CDR3 is 14 residues.

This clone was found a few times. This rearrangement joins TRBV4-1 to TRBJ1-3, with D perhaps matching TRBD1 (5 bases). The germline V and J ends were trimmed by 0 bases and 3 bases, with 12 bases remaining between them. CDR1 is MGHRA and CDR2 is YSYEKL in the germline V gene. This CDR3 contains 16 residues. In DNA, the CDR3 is TGCGCCAGCAGCCAAGATACGACAGCCCTTGGAAACACCATATATTTT. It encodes CASSQDTTALGNTIYF.

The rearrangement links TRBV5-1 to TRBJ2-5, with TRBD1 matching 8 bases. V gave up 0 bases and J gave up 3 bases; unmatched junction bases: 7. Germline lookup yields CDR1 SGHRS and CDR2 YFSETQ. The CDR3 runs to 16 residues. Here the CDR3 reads CASSLEGRQGKETQYF. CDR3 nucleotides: TGCGCCAGCAGCTTGGAGGGTCGACAGGGGAAAGAGACCCAGTACTTC.

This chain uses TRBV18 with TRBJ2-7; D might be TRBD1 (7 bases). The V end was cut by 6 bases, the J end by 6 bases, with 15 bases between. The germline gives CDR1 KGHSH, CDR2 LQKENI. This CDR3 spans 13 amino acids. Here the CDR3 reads CASSPPGGPEQYF. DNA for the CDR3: TGTGCCAGCTCCCCCCCAGGGGGGCCCGAGCAGTACTTC.

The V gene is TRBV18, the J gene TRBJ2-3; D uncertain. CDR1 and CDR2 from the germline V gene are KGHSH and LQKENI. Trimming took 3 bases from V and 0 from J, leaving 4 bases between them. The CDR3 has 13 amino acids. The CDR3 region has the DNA TGTGCCAGCTCACCTCCTAGCACAGATACGCAGTATTTT. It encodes CASSPPSTDTQYF.

CDR3 DNA: TGCGCCAGCAGCCAAGATCTCCTAGCGGGGGGGTTCGGGGAGCTGTTTTTT. Amino acids: CASSQDLLAGGFGELFF. The gene calls are TRBV4-3 and TRBJ2-2; TRBD2 aligns across 12 bases. There are 17 residues in the CDR3. Germline loops: CDR1 LGHNA, CDR2 YSLEER. Trimming took 0 bases from V and 7 from J; bases not matched to a gene: 6.

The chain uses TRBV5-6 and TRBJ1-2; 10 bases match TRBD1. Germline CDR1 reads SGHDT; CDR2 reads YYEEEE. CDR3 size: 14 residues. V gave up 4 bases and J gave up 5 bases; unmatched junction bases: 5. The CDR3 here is CASSTPGQGYGYTF. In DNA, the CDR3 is TGTGCCAGCAGCACCCCGGGACAGGGGTATGGCTACACCTTC.

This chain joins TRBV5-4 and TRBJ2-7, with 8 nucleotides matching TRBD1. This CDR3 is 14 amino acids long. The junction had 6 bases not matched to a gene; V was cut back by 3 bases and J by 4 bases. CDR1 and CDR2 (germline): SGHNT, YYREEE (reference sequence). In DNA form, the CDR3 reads TGTGCCAGCAGCTCCACAGGGGGTATTTACGAGCAGTACTTC. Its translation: CASSSTGGIYEQYF. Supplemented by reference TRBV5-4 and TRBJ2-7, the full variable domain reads ETGVTQSPTHLIKTRGQQVTLRCSSQSGHNTVSWYQQALGQGPQFIFQYYREEENGRGNFPPRFSGLQFPNYSSELNVNALELDDSALYLCASSSTGGIYEQYFGPGTRLTVT.

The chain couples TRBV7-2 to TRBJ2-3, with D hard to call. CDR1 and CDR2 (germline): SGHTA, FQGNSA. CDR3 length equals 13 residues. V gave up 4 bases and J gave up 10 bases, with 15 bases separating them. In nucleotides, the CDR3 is TGTGCCAGCAGCTCGAGTTACGTCACAGCGCAGTATTTT. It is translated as CASSSSYVTAQYF.

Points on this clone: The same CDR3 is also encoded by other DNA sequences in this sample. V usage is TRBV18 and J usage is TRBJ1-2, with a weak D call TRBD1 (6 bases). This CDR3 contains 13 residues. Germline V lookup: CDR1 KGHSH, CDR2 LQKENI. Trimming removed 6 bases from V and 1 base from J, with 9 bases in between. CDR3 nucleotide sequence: TGTGCCAGCTCCCCGGACAGTAACTATGGCTACACCTTC. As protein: CASSPDSNYGYTF.

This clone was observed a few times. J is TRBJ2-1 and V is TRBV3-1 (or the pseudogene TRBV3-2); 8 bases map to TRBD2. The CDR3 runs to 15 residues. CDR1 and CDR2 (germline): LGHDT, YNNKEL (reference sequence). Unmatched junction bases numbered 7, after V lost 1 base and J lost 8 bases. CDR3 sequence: CASSQVGGAGDEQFF. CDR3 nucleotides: TGTGCCAGCAGCCAAGTTGGTGGAGCGGGAGATGAGCAGTTCTTC.

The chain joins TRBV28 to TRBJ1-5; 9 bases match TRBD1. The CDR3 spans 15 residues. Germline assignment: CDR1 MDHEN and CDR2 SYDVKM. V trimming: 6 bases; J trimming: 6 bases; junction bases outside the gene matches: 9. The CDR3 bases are TGTGCCAGCAGGTCTCCGGGACAGGGTCTTCAGCCCCAGCATTTT. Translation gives CASRSPGQGLQPQHF.

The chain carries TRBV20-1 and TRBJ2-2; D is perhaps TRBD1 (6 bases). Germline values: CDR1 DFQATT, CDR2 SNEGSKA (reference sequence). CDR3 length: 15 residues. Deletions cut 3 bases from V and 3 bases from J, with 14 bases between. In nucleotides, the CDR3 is TGCAGTGCTAGTTCAGGGGCCGGGGACACCGGGGAGCTGTTTTTT. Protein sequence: CSASSGAGDTGELFF.

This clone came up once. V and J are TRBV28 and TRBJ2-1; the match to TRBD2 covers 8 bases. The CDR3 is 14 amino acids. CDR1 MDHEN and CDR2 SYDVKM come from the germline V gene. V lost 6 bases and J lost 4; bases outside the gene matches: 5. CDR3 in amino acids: CASSRSGRYNEQFF. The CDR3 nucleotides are TGTGCCAGCAGCAGGAGCGGGAGATACAATGAGCAGTTCTTC.

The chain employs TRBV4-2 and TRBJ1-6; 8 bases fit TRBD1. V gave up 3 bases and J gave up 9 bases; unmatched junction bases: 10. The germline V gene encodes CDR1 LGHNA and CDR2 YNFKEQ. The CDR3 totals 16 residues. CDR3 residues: CASSQEGTGASSPLHF. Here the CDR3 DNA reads TGTGCCAGCAGCCAGGAGGGGACAGGCGCCTCTTCACCCCTCCACTTT.

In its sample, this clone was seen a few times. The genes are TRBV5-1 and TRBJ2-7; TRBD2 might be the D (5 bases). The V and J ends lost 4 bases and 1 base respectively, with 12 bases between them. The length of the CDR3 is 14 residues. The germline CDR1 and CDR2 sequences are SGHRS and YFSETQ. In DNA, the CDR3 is TGCGCCAGCAGCCCCCAGGACTTTTCCTACGAGCAGTACTTC. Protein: CASSPQDFSYEQYF.

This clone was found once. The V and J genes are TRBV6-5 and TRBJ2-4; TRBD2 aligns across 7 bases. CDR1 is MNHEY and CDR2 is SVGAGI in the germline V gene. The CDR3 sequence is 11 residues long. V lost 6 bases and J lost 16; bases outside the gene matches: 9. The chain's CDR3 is CASSPGGRDYF. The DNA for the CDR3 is TGTGCCAGCAGCCCGGGCGGGAGAGACTACTTC.

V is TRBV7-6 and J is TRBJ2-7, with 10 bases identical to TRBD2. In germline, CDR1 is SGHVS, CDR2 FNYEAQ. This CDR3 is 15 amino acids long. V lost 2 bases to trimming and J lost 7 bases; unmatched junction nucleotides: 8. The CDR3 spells CASSLSSGGVLEQYF. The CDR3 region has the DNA TGTGCCAGCAGCTTATCCAGCGGGGGGGTCCTTGAGCAGTACTTC.

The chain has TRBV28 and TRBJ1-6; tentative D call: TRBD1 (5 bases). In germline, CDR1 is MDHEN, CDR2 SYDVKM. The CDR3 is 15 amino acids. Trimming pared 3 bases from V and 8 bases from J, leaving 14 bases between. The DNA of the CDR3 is TGTGCCAGCAGTTTGGGGGGTCGTCTTGATTCACCCCTCCACTTT. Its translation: CASSLGGRLDSPLHF.

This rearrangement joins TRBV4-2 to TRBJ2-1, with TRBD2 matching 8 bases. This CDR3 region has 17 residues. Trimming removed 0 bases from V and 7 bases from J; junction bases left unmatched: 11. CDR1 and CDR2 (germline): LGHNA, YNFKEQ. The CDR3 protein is CASSQDLAGGRGNEQFF. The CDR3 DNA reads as TGTGCCAGCAGCCAAGATTTGGCGGGAGGTCGTGGAAATGAGCAGTTCTTC.

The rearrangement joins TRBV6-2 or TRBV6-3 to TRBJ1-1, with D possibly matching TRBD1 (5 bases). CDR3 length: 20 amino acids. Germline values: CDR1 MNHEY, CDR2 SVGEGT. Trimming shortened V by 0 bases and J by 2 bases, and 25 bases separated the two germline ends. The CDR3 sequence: CASSYSLPGGVRVLNTEAFF. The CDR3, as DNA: TGTGCCAGCAGTTACTCGCTTCCAGGAGGGGTACGGGTCTTAAACACTGAAGCTTTCTTT.

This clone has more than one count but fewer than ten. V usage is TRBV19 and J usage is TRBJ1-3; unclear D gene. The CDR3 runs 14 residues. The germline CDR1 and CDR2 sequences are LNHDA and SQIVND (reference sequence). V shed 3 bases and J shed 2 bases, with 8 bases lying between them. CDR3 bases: TGTGCCAGTAGTATTGCACAACCTGGAAACACCATATATTTT. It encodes CASSIAQPGNTIYF.